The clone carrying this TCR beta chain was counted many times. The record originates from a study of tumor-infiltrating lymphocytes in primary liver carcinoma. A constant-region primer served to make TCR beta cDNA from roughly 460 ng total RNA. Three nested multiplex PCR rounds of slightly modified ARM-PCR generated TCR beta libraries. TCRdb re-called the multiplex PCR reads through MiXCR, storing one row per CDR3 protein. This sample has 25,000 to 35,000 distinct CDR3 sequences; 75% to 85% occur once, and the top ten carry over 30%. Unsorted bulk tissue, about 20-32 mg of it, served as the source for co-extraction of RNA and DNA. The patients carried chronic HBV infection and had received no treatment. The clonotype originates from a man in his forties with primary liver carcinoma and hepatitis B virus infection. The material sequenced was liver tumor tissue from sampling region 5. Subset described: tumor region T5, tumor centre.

Here the CDR3 reads CASSLPSDTGELFF. CDR3 in DNA: TGTGCCAGCAGCTTACCTAGCGATACCGGGGAGCTGTTTTTT. The rearrangement uses TRBV7-9 and TRBJ2-2; D perhaps matches TRBD2 (6 bases). The V gene lost 2 bases and the J gene lost 5 bases, with 9 bases spanning the gap. The CDR3 consists of 14 residues. Looked up from germline, CDR1 is SEHNR and CDR2 is FQNEAQ (reference sequence).